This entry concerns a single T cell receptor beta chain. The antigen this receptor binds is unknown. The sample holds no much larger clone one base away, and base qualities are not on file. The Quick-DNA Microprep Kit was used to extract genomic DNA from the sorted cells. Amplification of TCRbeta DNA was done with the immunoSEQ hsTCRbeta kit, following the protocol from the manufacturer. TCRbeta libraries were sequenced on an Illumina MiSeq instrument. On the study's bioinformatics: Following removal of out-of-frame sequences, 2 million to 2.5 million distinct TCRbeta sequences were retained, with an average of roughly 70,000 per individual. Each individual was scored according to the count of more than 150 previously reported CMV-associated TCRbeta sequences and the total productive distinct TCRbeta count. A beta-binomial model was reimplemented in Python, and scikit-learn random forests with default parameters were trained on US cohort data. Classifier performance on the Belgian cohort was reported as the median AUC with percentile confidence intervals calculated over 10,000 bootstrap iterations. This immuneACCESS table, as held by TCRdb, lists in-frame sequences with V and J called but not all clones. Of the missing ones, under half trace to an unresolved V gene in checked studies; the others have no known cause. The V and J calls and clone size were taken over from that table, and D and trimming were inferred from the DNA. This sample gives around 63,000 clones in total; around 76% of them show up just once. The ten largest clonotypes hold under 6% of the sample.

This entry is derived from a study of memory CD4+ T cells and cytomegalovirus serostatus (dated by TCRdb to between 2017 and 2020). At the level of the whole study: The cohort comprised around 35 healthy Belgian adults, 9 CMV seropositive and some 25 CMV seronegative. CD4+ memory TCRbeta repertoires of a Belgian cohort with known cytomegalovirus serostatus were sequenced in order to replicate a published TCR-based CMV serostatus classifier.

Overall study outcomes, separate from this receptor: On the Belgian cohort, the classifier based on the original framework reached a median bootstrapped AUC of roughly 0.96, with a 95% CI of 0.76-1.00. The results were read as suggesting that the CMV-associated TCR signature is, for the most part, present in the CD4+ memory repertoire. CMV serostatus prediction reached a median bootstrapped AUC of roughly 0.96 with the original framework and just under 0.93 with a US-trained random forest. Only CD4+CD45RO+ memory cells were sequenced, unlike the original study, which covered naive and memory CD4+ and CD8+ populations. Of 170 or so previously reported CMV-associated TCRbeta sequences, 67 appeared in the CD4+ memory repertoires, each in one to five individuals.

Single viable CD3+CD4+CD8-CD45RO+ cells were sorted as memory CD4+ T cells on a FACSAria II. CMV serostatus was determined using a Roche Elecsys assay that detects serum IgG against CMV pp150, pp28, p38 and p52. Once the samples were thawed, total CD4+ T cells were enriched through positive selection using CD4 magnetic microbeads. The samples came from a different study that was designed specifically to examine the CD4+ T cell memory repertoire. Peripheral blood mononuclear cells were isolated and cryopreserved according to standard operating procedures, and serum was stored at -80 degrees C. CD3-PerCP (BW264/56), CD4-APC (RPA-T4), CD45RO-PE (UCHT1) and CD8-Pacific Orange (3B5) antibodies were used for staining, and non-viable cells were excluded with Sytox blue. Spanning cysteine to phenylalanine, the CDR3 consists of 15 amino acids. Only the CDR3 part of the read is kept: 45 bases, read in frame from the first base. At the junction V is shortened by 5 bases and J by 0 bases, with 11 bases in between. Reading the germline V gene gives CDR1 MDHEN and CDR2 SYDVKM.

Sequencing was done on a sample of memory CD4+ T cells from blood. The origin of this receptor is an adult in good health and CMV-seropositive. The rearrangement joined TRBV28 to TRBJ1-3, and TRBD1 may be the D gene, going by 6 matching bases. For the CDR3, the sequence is CASSLWTVSGNTIYF. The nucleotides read TGTGCCAGCAGTCTCTGGACAGTCTCTGGAAACACCATATATTTT.